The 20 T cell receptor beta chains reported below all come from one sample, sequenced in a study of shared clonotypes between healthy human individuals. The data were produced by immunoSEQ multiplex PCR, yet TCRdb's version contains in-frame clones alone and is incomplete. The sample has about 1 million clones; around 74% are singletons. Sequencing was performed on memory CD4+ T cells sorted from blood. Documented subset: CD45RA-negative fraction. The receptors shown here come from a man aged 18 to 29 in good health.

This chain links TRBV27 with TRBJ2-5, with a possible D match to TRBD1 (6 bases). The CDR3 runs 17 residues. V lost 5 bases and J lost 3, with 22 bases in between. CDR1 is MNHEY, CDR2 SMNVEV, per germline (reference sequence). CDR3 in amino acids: CASSVTSRGSQKETQYF. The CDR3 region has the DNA TGTGCCAGCAGTGTGACCTCGAGGGGGTCACAAAAAGAGACCCAGTACTTC.

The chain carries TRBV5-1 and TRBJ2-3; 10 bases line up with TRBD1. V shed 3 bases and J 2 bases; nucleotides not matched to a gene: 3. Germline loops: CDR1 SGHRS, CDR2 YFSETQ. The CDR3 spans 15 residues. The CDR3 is CASSWTGGVTDTQYF. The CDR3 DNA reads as TGCGCCAGCAGCTGGACAGGGGGTGTCACAGATACGCAGTATTTT.

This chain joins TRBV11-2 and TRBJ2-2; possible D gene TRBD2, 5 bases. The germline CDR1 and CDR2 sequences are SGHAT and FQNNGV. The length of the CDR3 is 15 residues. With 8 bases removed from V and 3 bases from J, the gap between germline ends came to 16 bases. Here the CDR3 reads CASAAASRDTGELFF. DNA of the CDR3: TGTGCCAGCGCAGCCGCGTCGCGGGACACCGGGGAGCTGTTTTTT.

The CDR3 region is CASSLGVRTEAYNEQFF. As DNA, the CDR3 is TGTGCCAGCAGCTTAGGGGTGAGGACTGAAGCCTACAATGAGCAGTTCTTC. The chain links TRBV7-8 to TRBJ2-1; tentative D call: TRBD2 (5 bases). Germline V gene data show CDR1 as SGHVS and CDR2 as FQNEAQ. V gave up 1 base and J gave up 2 bases, with 15 bases separating them. This CDR3 is built from 17 residues.

This CDR3 is CASSLIGTGAGANVLTF. CDR3 nucleotide sequence: TGTGCCAGCAGTTTAATCGGGACAGGGGCTGGGGCCAACGTCCTGACTTTC. J is TRBJ2-6 and V is TRBV27, with 10 bases lining up with TRBD1. With 2 bases clipped from V and 2 bases from J, the junction kept 3 bases outside the gene matches. CDR3 length: 17 amino acids. Germline-derived CDR1 and CDR2 are MNHEY and SMNVEV (reference sequence).

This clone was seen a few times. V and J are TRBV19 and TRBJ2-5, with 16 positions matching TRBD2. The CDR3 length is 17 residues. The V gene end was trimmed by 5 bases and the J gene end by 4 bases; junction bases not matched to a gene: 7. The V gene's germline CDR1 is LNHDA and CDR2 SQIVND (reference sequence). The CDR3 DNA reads TGTGCCAGTAGTCCCGGGACTAGCGGGGGGGTTAGAGAGACCCAGTACTTC. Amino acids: CASSPGTSGGVRETQYF.

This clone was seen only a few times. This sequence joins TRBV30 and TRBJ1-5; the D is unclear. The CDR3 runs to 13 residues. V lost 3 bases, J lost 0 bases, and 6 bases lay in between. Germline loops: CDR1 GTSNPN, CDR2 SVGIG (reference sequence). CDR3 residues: CAWRGNSNQPQHF. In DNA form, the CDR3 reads TGTGCCTGGAGGGGGAATAGCAATCAGCCCCAGCATTTT. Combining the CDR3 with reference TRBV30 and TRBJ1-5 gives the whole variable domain SQTIHQWPATLVQPVGSPLSLECTVEGTSNPNLYWYRQAAGRGLQLLFYSVGIGQISSEVPQNLSASRPQDRQFILSSKKLLLSDSGFYLCAWRGNSNQPQHFGDGTRLSIL.

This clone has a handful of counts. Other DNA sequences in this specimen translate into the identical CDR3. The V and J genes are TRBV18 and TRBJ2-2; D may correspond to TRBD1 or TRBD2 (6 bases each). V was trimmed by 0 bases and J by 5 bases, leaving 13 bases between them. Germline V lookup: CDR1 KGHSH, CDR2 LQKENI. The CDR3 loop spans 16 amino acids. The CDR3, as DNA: TGTGCCAGCTCACCACCGACCGGGGGCACGACCGGGGAGCTGTTTTTT. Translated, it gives CASSPPTGGTTGELFF.

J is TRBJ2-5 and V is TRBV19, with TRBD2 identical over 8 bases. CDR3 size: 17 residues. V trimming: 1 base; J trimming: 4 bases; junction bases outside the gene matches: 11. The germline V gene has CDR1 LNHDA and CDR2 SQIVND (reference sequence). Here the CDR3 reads CASSIVPGGAYPETQYF. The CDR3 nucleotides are TGTGCCAGTAGTATAGTCCCCGGGGGGGCCTACCCAGAGACCCAGTACTTC. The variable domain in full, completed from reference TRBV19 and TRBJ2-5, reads DGGITQSPKYLFRKEGQNVTLSCEQNLNHDAMYWYRQDPGQGLRLIYYSQIVNDFQKGDIAEGYSVSREKKESFPLTVTSAQKNPTAFYLCASSIVPGGAYPETQYFGPGTRLLVL.

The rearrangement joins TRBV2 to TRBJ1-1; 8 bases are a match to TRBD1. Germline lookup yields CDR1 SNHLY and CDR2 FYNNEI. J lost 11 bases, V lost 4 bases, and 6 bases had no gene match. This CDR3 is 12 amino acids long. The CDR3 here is CASSGQGAQAFF. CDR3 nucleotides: TGTGCCAGCAGTGGCCAGGGGGCCCAGGCTTTCTTT.

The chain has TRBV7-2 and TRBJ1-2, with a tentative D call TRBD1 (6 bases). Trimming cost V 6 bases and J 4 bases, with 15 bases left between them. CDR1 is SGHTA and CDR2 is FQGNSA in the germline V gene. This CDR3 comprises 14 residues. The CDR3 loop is CASSGQGTVYGYTF. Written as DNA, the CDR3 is TGTGCCAGCAGTGGGCAGGGGACGGTCTATGGCTACACCTTC.

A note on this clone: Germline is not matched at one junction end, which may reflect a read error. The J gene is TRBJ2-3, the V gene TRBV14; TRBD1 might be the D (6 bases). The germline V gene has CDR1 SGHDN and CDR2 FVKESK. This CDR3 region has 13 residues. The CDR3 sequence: CASSQDGLGARVF. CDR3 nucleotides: TGTGCCAGCAGCCAAGACGGTCTGGGGGCGCGGGTCTTT. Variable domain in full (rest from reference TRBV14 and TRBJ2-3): EAGVTQFPSHSVIEKGQTVTLRCDPISGHDNLYWYRRVMGKEIKFLLHFVKESKQDESGMPNNRFLAERTGGTYSTLKVQPAELEDSGVYFCASSQDGLGARVFGPGTRLTVL.

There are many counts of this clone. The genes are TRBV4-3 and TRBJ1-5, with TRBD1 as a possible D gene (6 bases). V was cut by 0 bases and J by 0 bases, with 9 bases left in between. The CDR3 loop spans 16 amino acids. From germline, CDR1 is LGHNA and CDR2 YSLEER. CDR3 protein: CASSQERGFSNQPQHF. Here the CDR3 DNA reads TGCGCCAGCAGCCAAGAGAGGGGGTTTAGCAATCAGCCCCAGCATTTT.

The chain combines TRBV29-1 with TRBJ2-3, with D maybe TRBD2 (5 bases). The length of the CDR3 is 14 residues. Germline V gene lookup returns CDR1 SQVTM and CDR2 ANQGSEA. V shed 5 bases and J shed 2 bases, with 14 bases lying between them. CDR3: CSVRLAANTDTQYF. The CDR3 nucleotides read TGCAGCGTTCGGCTAGCAGCAAACACAGATACGCAGTATTTT.

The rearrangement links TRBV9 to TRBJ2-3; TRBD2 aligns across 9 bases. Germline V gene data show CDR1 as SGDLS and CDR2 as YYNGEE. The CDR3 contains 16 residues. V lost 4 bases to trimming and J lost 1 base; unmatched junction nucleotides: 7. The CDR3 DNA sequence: TGTGCCAGCAGCCTAGGGACTAGCTACGGCACAGATACGCAGTATTTT. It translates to CASSLGTSYGTDTQYF.

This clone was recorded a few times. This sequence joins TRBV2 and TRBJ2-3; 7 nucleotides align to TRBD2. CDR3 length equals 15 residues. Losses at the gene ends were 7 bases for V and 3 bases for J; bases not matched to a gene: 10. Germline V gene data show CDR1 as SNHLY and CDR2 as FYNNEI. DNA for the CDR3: TGTGCCAGCACCCGAGGGGCTAGCGGTACAGATACGCAGTATTTT. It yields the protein CASTRGASGTDTQYF.

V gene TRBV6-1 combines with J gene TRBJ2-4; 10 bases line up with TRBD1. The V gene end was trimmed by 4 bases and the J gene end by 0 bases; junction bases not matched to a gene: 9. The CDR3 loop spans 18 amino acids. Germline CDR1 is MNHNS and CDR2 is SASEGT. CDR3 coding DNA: TGTGCCAGCAGTGCTGGGACAGGGGATTCCGTAGCCAAAAACATTCAGTACTTC. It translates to CASSAGTGDSVAKNIQYF.

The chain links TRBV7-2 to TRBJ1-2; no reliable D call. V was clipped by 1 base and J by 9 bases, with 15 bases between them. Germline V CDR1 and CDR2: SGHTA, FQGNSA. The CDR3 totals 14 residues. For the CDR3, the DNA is TGTGCCAGCAGCTTAGACCCACTGATAGGGAGCTACACCTTC. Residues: CASSLDPLIGSYTF.

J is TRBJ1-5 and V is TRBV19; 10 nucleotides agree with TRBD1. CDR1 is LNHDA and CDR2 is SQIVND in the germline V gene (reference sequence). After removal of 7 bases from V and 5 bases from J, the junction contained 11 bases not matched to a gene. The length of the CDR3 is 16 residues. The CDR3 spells CASKEGGTGVYQPQHF. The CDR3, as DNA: TGTGCCAGTAAGGAGGGCGGGACAGGGGTTTATCAGCCCCAGCATTTT.

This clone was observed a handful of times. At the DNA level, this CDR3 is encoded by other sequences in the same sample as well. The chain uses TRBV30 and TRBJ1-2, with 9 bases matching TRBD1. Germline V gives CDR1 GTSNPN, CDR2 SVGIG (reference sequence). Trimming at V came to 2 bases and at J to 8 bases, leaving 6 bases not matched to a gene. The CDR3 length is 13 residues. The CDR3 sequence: CAWSSGTGYGYTF. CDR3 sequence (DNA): TGTGCCTGGAGTTCCGGGACAGGGTACGGCTACACCTTC. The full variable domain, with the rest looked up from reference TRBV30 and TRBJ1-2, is SQTIHQWPATLVQPVGSPLSLECTVEGTSNPNLYWYRQAAGRGLQLLFYSVGIGQISSEVPQNLSASRPQDRQFILSSKKLLLSDSGFYLCAWSSGTGYGYTFGSGTRLTVV.